The following is a T cell receptor (beta chain) sequence with its context. The authors' processing: Amplification with reference gene primers provided the estimates of nucleated cell counts. Sequencing used immunoSEQ multiplex PCR; TCRdb keeps in-frame clones, though not all of them. Clone size and V and J calls were adopted from that table, with D and trimming inferred from the DNA. Among some 150,000 clones, 80% to 90% were seen once, and the ten largest hold roughly 1.6%. The germline V and J ends were trimmed by 0 bases and 8 bases, with 17 bases remaining between them. CDR3 length: 16 residues. Germline V CDR1 and CDR2: GTSNPN, SVGIG (reference sequence). These data originate in a study of blood T cell repertoires in COVID-19.

Specimen: peripheral blood. The genes are TRBV30 and TRBJ1-6; D is undetermined. This receptor was identified in a woman in her 50s with acute or convalescent COVID-19. CDR3 sequence: CAWSVPIVFEDSPLHF. CDR3 nucleotide sequence: TGTGCCTGGAGTGTACCGATAGTATTTGAGGATTCACCCCTCCACTTT.